The sequence of this T cell receptor beta chain was determined in a study of regulatory T cells in long-lasting Graves disease. Study context: Prior antithyroid drug treatment in newly diagnosed Graves' patients lasted under 3 months.

TCR beta libraries were built with iRepertoire HTBI primers and Arm-PCR of CDR3 regions. Using its own MiXCR run on the multiplex PCR reads, TCRdb lists one record per CDR3 protein. This sample has 200,000 to 250,000 distinct CDR3 sequences, with 15% to 20% found just once. This clonotype was picked up many times. The V gene's germline CDR1 is SGHAT and CDR2 FQDESV (reference sequence). This CDR3 has 15 amino acids. After removal of 2 bases from V and 3 bases from J, the junction contained 3 bases not matched to a gene. Regarding time point: newly diagnosed GD, antithyroid drugs for less than 3 months. Researchers made the TCR library from RNA that was extracted from PBMCs. Graves' disease diagnoses used American Thyroid Association guidelines.

The rearrangement uses TRBV11-1 and TRBJ2-3; 9 nucleotides line up with TRBD2. The sample here was peripheral blood mononuclear cells (PBMCs), taken at new diagnosis, from a patient treated with antithyroid drugs. The clonotype originates from a female donor with Graves disease. CDR3 DNA sequence: TGTGCCAGCAGCTTAAATCTAGCGGGGACAGATACGCAGTATTTT. The encoded protein is CASSLNLAGTDTQYF.